The sequence of this T cell receptor (beta chain) was determined in a study of OX40 agonist ivuxolimab in advanced cancers. Across the whole study: The patients received agonistic anti-OX40 (CD134) antibody ivuxolimab. The study, taken as a whole, reports: Dose levels from 0.1 to 3.0 mg/kg saw CD4+ and CD8+ blood T cells expand clonally by week 6.

This clone was seen once. Its matching antigen is unknown. Libraries were prepared by immunoSEQ multiplex PCR; TCRdb keeps only in-frame clonotypes and omits some of them. Of roughly 58,000 clones in the sample, 77% are singletons; the top ten hold 5% to 6.5%. Source: CD4+ or CD8+ T cells sorted from blood, taken in a trial of the OX40 agonist ivuxolimab. This TCR was sampled from an adult with an advanced solid tumor such as melanoma, head and neck, liver or kidney cancer.

The DNA of the CDR3 is TGTGCCAGCAGCTCCCAGGCGGCCGGGGAGCTGTTTTTT. Translated: CASSSQAAGELFF. V usage is TRBV7-9 and J usage is TRBJ2-2; no clear D. V lost 4 bases and J 6 bases, leaving 9 bases between the germline ends. Germline CDR1 and CDR2: SEHNR and FQNEAQ (reference sequence). The CDR3 sequence is 13 residues long.